These 15 T cell receptor beta chains were all obtained from the same sample, sequenced in a study of identical twins. TCRdb redid the calling of the 5' RACE reads with MiXCR, one entry per CDR3 protein. This repertoire shows 600,000 to 700,000 distinct CDR3 sequences, roughly 20% found once; its top ten account for about 4.5%. These same records also appear under a second study, on T cells expressing NK-cell markers.

Sequenced input: PBMCs. All receptors derive from a woman under 30 in good health.

The rearrangement links TRBV12-3 or TRBV12-4 to TRBJ2-5; TRBD2 matches at 11 bases. The CDR3 has 16 amino acids. V dropped 3 bases and J dropped 2; count of bases not matched to a gene: 5. The CDR3: CASSLRLAGNQETQYF. The DNA of the CDR3 is TGTGCCAGCAGTTTGAGACTAGCGGGGAATCAAGAGACCCAGTACTTC.

In this sample, this clonotype turned up many times. This chain links TRBV10-1 with TRBJ2-1; TRBD2 aligns across 8 bases. V shed 4 bases and J 1 base; nucleotides not matched to a gene: 6. Germline loops: CDR1 WNHNN, CDR2 SYGVQD (reference sequence). The CDR3 has 16 amino acids. For the CDR3, the DNA is TGCGCCAGCAGTGCAAGCGGGAGTGGTTCCTACAATGAGCAGTTCTTC. It specifies CASSASGSGSYNEQFF.

The chain uses TRBV20-1 and TRBJ2-1, with a tentative D call TRBD1 (5 bases). This CDR3 is built from 14 residues. Trimming cost V 8 bases and J 4 bases, with 18 bases left between them. The V gene's germline CDR1 is DFQATT and CDR2 SNEGSKA (reference sequence). For the CDR3, the DNA is TGCAGTCCCCGCAGGGAAATCGGATACAATGAGCAGTTCTTC. Translating it yields CSPRREIGYNEQFF.

The gene calls are TRBV12-5 and TRBJ2-1, with TRBD2 matching 9 bases. This CDR3 has 15 amino acids. The ends lost 3 bases at V and 7 bases at J; junction bases unmatched: 7. The germline V gene encodes CDR1 LGHNT and CDR2 FRNRAP. The CDR3 coding sequence is TGTGCTAGTGGTTTCGAGCGGGGGGTTTGGAATGAGCAGTTCTTC. Protein product: CASGFERGVWNEQFF.

This clonotype has only a few counts. The V gene is TRBV10-3, the J gene TRBJ2-5; possibly TRBD1 for D (6 bases). The germline gives CDR1 ENHRY, CDR2 SYGVKD. The V and J ends lost 4 bases and 1 base respectively, with 16 bases between them. This CDR3 has 16 amino acids. CDR3 region: CAISATGFSVQETQYF. The CDR3 coding sequence is TGTGCCATCAGTGCGACAGGCTTTAGTGTCCAAGAGACCCAGTACTTC.

This clonotype has ten or more counts. The chain links TRBV2 to TRBJ2-1; D perhaps matches TRBD2 (5 bases). The CDR3 is made up of 15 amino acids. CDR1 is SNHLY, CDR2 FYNNEI, per germline. Trimming pared 1 base from V and 2 bases from J, leaving 9 bases between. This chain's CDR3 is CASSEDARAYNEQFF. The CDR3, as DNA: TGTGCCAGCAGTGAAGACGCGAGGGCCTACAATGAGCAGTTCTTC.

This clonotype has only a few counts. V usage is TRBV4-2 and J usage is TRBJ2-7; D not resolved. The CDR3 length is 15 residues. Per germline, CDR1 LGHNA and CDR2 YNFKEQ. Trimming shortened V by 1 base and J by 3 bases, and 13 bases separated the two germline ends. The CDR3 is CASSQAPDPLYEQYF. CDR3 coding DNA: TGTGCCAGCAGCCAAGCGCCGGACCCCCTCTACGAGCAGTACTTC.

In this sample, this clonotype turned up many times. J is TRBJ1-2 and V is TRBV20-1; the match to TRBD1 covers 7 bases. The CDR3 extends over 11 amino acids. With V trimmed by 6 bases and J by 6 bases, 4 bases remained unmatched. The V gene's germline CDR1 is DFQATT and CDR2 SNEGSKA (reference sequence). In nucleotides, the CDR3 is TGCAGTGCACACAGGGGAGATGGCTACACCTTC. As protein: CSAHRGDGYTF.

CDR3 nucleotides: TGTGCCATCAGTCCAACAGGGACTAACACTGAAGCTTTCTTT. Translation gives CAISPTGTNTEAFF. This chain joins TRBV10-3 and TRBJ1-1, with D possibly being TRBD1 (6 bases). Trimming took 5 bases from V and 2 from J, leaving 12 bases between them. CDR3 size: 14 residues. CDR1 and CDR2 from the germline V gene are ENHRY and SYGVKD.

The chain carries TRBV5-1 and TRBJ2-7; TRBD2 matches at 8 bases. V dropped 4 bases and J dropped 3; count of bases not matched to a gene: 9. CDR1 SGHRS and CDR2 YFSETQ come from the germline V gene. The CDR3 is 15 residues long. In nucleotides, the CDR3 is TGCGCCAGCAGCCCGGGAGGGGGATTCCGCTACGAGCAGTACTTC. It codes for CASSPGGGFRYEQYF.

The gene calls are TRBV7-2 and TRBJ2-2, with TRBD1 as a possible D gene (5 bases). The germline CDR1 and CDR2 sequences are SGHTA and FQGNSA. This CDR3 contains 12 residues. V was trimmed by 8 bases and J by 6 bases, leaving 10 bases between them. CDR3 sequence: CASPDSSGELFF. CDR3 bases: TGTGCCAGCCCCGACAGCTCCGGGGAGCTGTTTTTT.

This clonotype was recorded a few times. The J gene is TRBJ1-5, the V gene TRBV6-6, with D uncertain. Looked up from germline, CDR1 is MNHNY and CDR2 is SVGAGI (reference sequence). The CDR3 totals 12 residues. V lost 4 bases and J lost 6, with 7 bases in between. The CDR3 spells CASSSIRQPQHF. CDR3 sequence (DNA): TGTGCCAGCAGTTCTATCCGTCAGCCCCAGCATTTT.

This clonotype was counted only a few times. The chain carries TRBV20-1 and TRBJ2-7, with TRBD2 matching 7 bases. The germline gives CDR1 DFQATT, CDR2 SNEGSKA (reference sequence). With 7 bases clipped from V and 1 base from J, the junction kept 13 bases outside the gene matches. The CDR3 totals 15 residues. In nucleotides, the CDR3 is TGCAGTGGAGTCGATCGGGCTAGCGGTTCCTACGAGCAGTACTTC. Protein product: CSGVDRASGSYEQYF.

The V gene is TRBV4-1, the J gene TRBJ2-1, with a possible D match to TRBD2 (5 bases). The CDR3 runs 14 residues. The germline V gene has CDR1 MGHRA and CDR2 YSYEKL. The V end lost 1 base, the J end lost 4 bases, and 8 bases lay between the germline ends. In DNA form, the CDR3 reads TGCGCCAGCAGCCAAGGGACTCTTTACAATGAGCAGTTCTTC. The encoded protein is CASSQGTLYNEQFF.

This clonotype has more than one count but fewer than ten. The V gene is TRBV25-1, the J gene TRBJ2-7; D is perhaps TRBD2 (6 bases). The germline V gene encodes CDR1 MGHDK and CDR2 SYGVNS. Trimming took 0 bases from V and 7 from J, leaving 13 bases between them. The CDR3 totals 14 residues. The CDR3 DNA is TGTGCCAGCAGTGAATATGGAGGGCGTTTAGAGCAGTACTTC. Protein sequence: CASSEYGGRLEQYF.